The entry below gives a single T cell receptor (beta chain) sequence along with its context. This sample is part of a study of blood T cell repertoires in COVID-19. With V trimmed by 4 bases and J by 5 bases, 13 bases remained unmatched. Germline assignment: CDR1 SGHNT and CDR2 YENEEA. CDR3 length: 16 amino acids. Clones were sequenced by immunoSEQ multiplex PCR, and TCRdb holds only the in-frame ones, with some missing. Of under 300,000 clones in the sample, around 90% were seen once. This TCR derives from a woman in her sixties with COVID-19, enrolled during active disease. The V gene is TRBV11-3, the J gene TRBJ2-7; TRBD1 matches at 8 bases. Sequencing input: peripheral blood. The CDR3 DNA sequence: TGTGCCAGCAGCTCAGGACAGGGTGCACCGCGGGACGAGCAGTACTTC. This translates into CASSSGQGAPRDEQYF.